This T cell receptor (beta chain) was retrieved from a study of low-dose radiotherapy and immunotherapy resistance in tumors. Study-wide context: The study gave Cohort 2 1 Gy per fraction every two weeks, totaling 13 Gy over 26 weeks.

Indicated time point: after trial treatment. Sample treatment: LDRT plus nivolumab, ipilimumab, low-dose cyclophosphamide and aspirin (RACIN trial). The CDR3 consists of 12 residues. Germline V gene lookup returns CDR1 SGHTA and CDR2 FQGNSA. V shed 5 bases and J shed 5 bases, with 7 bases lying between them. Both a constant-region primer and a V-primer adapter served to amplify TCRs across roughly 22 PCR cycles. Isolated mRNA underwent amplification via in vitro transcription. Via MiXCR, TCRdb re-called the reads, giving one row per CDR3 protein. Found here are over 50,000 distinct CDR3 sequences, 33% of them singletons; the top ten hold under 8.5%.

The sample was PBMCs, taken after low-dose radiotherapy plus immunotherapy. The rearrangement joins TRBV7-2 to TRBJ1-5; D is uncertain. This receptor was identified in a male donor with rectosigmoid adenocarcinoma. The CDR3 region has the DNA TGTGCCAGCAGCGTAAAGGATCAGCCCCAGCATTTT. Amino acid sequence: CASSVKDQPQHF.